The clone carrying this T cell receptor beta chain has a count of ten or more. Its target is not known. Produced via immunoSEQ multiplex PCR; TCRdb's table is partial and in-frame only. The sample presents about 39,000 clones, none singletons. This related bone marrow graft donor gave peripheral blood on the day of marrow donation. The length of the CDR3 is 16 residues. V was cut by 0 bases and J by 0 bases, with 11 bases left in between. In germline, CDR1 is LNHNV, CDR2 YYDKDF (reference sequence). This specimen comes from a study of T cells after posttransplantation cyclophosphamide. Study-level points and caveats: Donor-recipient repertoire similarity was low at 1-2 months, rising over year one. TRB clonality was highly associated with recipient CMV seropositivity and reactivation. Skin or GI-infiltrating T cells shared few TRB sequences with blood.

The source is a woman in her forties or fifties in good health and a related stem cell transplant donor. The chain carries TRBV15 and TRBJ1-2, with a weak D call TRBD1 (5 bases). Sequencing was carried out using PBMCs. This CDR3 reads CATSRDRDSSNYGYTF. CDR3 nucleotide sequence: TGTGCCACCAGCAGAGACCGGGACTCATCTAACTATGGCTACACCTTC. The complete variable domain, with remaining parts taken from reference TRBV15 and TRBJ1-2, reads DAMVIQNPRYQVTQFGKPVTLSCSQTLNHNVMYWYQQKSSQAPKLLFHYYDKDFNNEADTPDNFQSRRPNTSFCFLDIRSPGLGDTAMYLCATSRDRDSSNYGYTFGSGTRLTVV.